Below, 25 T cell receptor beta chains from the same sample are listed, as sequenced in a study of cytomegalovirus exposure and HLA in healthy donors (dated by TCRdb to between 2016 and 2019). The method behind the library was the immunoSEQ multiplex PCR assay. A mixture of 60 forward primers for TCR Vbeta segments and 13 reverse primers for TCR Jbeta segments was used in the multiplex PCR. TCRdb's version of the immuneACCESS table is confined to in-frame rearrangements and falls short of the full clone set. An unresolved V gene accounts for under half of the shortfall where checked; the remainder is of unknown origin. This sample's table has entries for roughly 120,000 clones. Roughly 1% of the sample is held by the ten biggest clonotypes. Sequences were obtained from PBMCs. The receptors here all came from a young man in good health and CMV-seronegative.

This chain joins TRBV5-1 and TRBJ2-5; tentatively, D is TRBD2 (5 bases). V was pared by 4 bases and J by 1 base, with 8 bases between. This CDR3 has 13 residues. CDR1 SGHRS and CDR2 YFSETQ come from the germline V gene. CDR3 in DNA: TGCGCCAGCAGCCCGCGGGTCCAAGAGACCCAGTACTTC. The encoded protein is CASSPRVQETQYF. The full variable domain, with the rest looked up from reference TRBV5-1 and TRBJ2-5, is KAGVTQTPRYLIKTRGQQVTLSCSPISGHRSVSWYQQTPGQGLQFLFEYFSETQRNKGNFPGRFSGRQFSNSRSEMNVSTLELGDSALYLCASSPRVQETQYFGPGTRLLVL.

In the case of this clone: Additional DNA sequences in this sample encode the identical CDR3. This chain connects TRBV6-4 to TRBJ2-3; 10 nucleotides agree with TRBD2. V lost 3 bases, J lost 4 bases, and 4 bases stayed unmatched. Germline V gene data show CDR1 as MRHNA and CDR2 as SNTAGT. The length of the CDR3 is 15 residues. CDR3 protein: CASSDSSGGADTQYF. The CDR3 nucleotides read TGTGCCAGCAGTGATTCTAGCGGGGGAGCAGATACGCAGTATTTT.

This sequence joins TRBV7-6 and TRBJ1-1; 8 nucleotides line up with TRBD1. Looked up from germline, CDR1 is SGHVS and CDR2 is FNYEAQ. The V gene end was trimmed by 6 bases and the J gene end by 1 base; junction bases not matched to a gene: 7. CDR3 length: 15 residues. Here the CDR3 reads CASSSTGQGNTEAFF. Written as DNA, the CDR3 is TGTGCCAGCAGTTCTACAGGACAGGGGAACACTGAAGCTTTCTTT.

The chain joins TRBV19 to TRBJ2-1, with TRBD1 matching over 10 bases. With 9 bases clipped from V and 0 bases from J, the junction kept 2 bases outside the gene matches. CDR1 is LNHDA and CDR2 is SQIVND in the germline V gene (reference sequence). The CDR3 loop spans 14 amino acids. Written as DNA, the CDR3 is TGTGCCAGCAGGGACAGGGGCTCCTACAATGAGCAGTTCTTC. Residues: CASRDRGSYNEQFF.

This chain links TRBV7-2 with TRBJ2-2; possible D gene TRBD2, 6 bases. The germline V and J ends were trimmed by 0 bases and 2 bases, with 7 bases remaining between them. Germline values: CDR1 SGHTA, CDR2 FQGNSA. The CDR3 consists of 15 residues. CDR3 region: CASSLAGTNTGELFF. The CDR3 DNA sequence: TGTGCCAGCAGCTTAGCGGGGACTAACACCGGGGAGCTGTTTTTT.

The chain employs TRBV28 and TRBJ1-2, with 8 bases fitting TRBD1. This CDR3 spans 17 amino acids. Trimming at V came to 0 bases and at J to 0 bases, leaving 6 bases not matched to a gene. Germline lookup yields CDR1 MDHEN and CDR2 SYDVKM. The CDR3 region is CASSLWGETGANYGYTF. CDR3 DNA: TGTGCCAGCAGTTTATGGGGTGAGACAGGGGCTAACTATGGCTACACCTTC.

The chain is built from TRBV6-5 and TRBJ1-3; D is unresolved. Germline assignment: CDR1 MNHEY and CDR2 SVGAGI. V dropped 2 bases and J dropped 4 bases, with 9 bases sitting between them. This CDR3 has 14 amino acids. The CDR3 sequence is CASSYEAHGNTIYF. The CDR3 DNA sequence: TGTGCCAGCAGTTACGAGGCACACGGAAACACCATATATTTT.

This rearrangement joins TRBV5-1 to TRBJ1-2; no firm D call. The CDR3 is 16 residues long. Germline loops: CDR1 SGHRS, CDR2 YFSETQ. Trimming cost V 0 bases and J 0 bases, with 12 bases left between them. CDR3 nucleotides: TGCGCCAGCAGCTTGGGTTCACCGATAGCTAACTATGGCTACACCTTC. It yields the protein CASSLGSPIANYGYTF.

The chain couples TRBV9 to TRBJ2-7; 7 positions match TRBD1. The trim removed 4 bases at V and 1 base at J, leaving 2 bases unmatched. CDR3 length: 13 amino acids. Per the germline V gene, CDR1 is SGDLS and CDR2 is YYNGEE. The CDR3 nucleotides are TGTGCCAGCAGCCCGGACAGGTCCTACGAGCAGTACTTC. Protein: CASSPDRSYEQYF.

Points on this clone: Germline is not matched at one junction end, which may reflect a read error. V and J are TRBV2 and TRBJ2-7, with a possible D match to TRBD2 (5 bases). The CDR3 sequence is 11 residues long. Looked up from germline, CDR1 is SNHLY and CDR2 is FYNNEI. CDR3 in DNA: TGTGCCAGCAGTGAAGCGACGGGGAGTCACTTC. This encodes CASSEATGSHF.

The V call is TRBV4-1, the J call TRBJ1-5; D is possibly TRBD1 (5 bases). The germline CDR1 and CDR2 sequences are MGHRA and YSYEKL. The length of the CDR3 is 17 residues. Trimming removed 0 bases at V and 2 bases at J, with 14 bases between. CDR3 sequence: CASSQERFRVGNQPQHF. CDR3 nucleotide sequence: TGCGCCAGCAGCCAAGAGAGATTCAGGGTCGGCAATCAGCCCCAGCATTTT.

CDR3 in amino acids: CASSSGTGGTEAFF. The DNA for the CDR3 is TGTGCCAGCTCCTCCGGGACAGGAGGGACTGAAGCTTTCTTT. The chain joins TRBV18 to TRBJ1-1; 8 bases are shared with TRBD1. The V segment lost 6 bases and the J segment 5 bases; nucleotides outside the gene matches: 8. This CDR3 is built from 14 residues. Germline CDR1 reads KGHSH; CDR2 reads LQKENI.

The chain uses TRBV7-9 and TRBJ2-1, with 8 nucleotides matching TRBD2. The V and J ends lost 4 bases and 6 bases, in that order; junction bases with no gene match: 8. From germline, CDR1 is SEHNR and CDR2 FQNEAQ (reference sequence). The CDR3 covers 15 residues. As DNA, the CDR3 is TGTGCCAGCAGCTCAACCAAGCGGGAGCCCAATGAGCAGTTCTTC. Protein product: CASSSTKREPNEQFF.

The chain recombines TRBV9 with TRBJ2-7; D is unclear. This CDR3 has 14 residues. Germline CDR1 reads SGDLS; CDR2 reads YYNGEE. V lost 3 bases to trimming and J lost 2 bases, with 12 bases between them. The CDR3 coding sequence is TGTGCCAGCAGCGGGCACGAGGTAGCCTACGAGCAGTACTTC. Its translation is CASSGHEVAYEQYF.

The chain combines TRBV7-9 with TRBJ2-3; 7 nucleotides line up with TRBD2. The CDR3 length is 15 residues. In germline, CDR1 is SEHNR, CDR2 FQNEAQ (reference sequence). V shed 3 bases and J 1 base; nucleotides not matched to a gene: 4. The CDR3 loop reads CASSFSGSRTDTQYF. The CDR3 DNA reads as TGTGCCAGCAGCTTTAGCGGGTCTCGCACAGATACGCAGTATTTT.

The gene calls are TRBV14 and TRBJ2-1; TRBD2 matches at 10 bases. This CDR3 is 15 amino acids long. V shed 3 bases and J 3 bases; nucleotides not matched to a gene: 2. Germline V lookup: CDR1 SGHDN, CDR2 FVKESK. The DNA for the CDR3 is TGTGCCAGCAGCCACGGACTAGCGGACTACAATGAGCAGTTCTTC. Translating it yields CASSHGLADYNEQFF.

The V gene is TRBV7-3, the J gene TRBJ2-6; the D is unclear. This CDR3 spans 14 amino acids. V was cut by 4 bases and J by 0 bases, with 4 bases left in between. Per the germline V gene, CDR1 is SGHTA and CDR2 is FQGTGA. The CDR3: CASSYSSGANVLTF. The CDR3 DNA reads TGTGCCAGCAGCTATAGCTCTGGGGCCAACGTCCTGACTTTC.

V gene TRBV30 combines with J gene TRBJ1-6; D gene unclear. The germline V gene has CDR1 GTSNPN and CDR2 SVGIG (reference sequence). Deletions cut 4 bases from V and 8 bases from J, with 12 bases between. The CDR3 contains 13 residues. The DNA for the CDR3 is TGTGCCTGGACCATCCGCGGGGATTCACCCCTCCACTTT. This encodes CAWTIRGDSPLHF. Using reference TRBV30 and TRBJ1-6 for the parts outside the CDR3, the full variable domain is SQTIHQWPATLVQPVGSPLSLECTVEGTSNPNLYWYRQAAGRGLQLLFYSVGIGQISSEVPQNLSASRPQDRQFILSSKKLLLSDSGFYLCAWTIRGDSPLHFGNGTRLTVT.

This chain joins TRBV19 and TRBJ2-5; 8 nucleotides agree with TRBD1. CDR1 is LNHDA, CDR2 SQIVND, per germline (reference sequence). V was clipped by 5 bases and J by 7 bases; unmatched bases: 6. The CDR3 consists of 13 residues. CDR3 DNA sequence: TGTGCCAGTAGTGAAATACAGGGGGGGACCCAGTACTTC. It translates to CASSEIQGGTQYF.

The rearrangement joins TRBV9 to TRBJ1-1; a weak D match, TRBD1 (5 bases). The CDR3 length is 14 residues. Germline V gene lookup returns CDR1 SGDLS and CDR2 YYNGEE. V dropped 3 bases and J dropped 5 bases, with 14 bases sitting between them. The CDR3 loop reads CASSGTLGGTEAFF. The CDR3 DNA reads TGTGCCAGCAGCGGAACCCTGGGGGGGACTGAAGCTTTCTTT. Filled out from reference TRBV9 and TRBJ1-1, the complete variable domain reads DSGVTQTPKHLITATGQRVTLRCSPRSGDLSVYWYQQSLDQGLQFLIQYYNGEERAKGNILERFSAQQFPDLHSELNLSSLELGDSALYFCASSGTLGGTEAFFGQGTRLTVV.

DNA of the CDR3: TGCGCCAGCAGCCCGGGTTTCGGAAATGAAAAACTGTTTTTT. Translated, it gives CASSPGFGNEKLFF. The J gene is TRBJ1-4, the V gene TRBV5-1; no clear D gene. CDR1 SGHRS and CDR2 YFSETQ come from the germline V gene. V was cut by 4 bases and J by 5 bases, with 12 bases left in between. This CDR3 has 14 amino acids.

This chain connects TRBV7-6 to TRBJ2-1; 7 positions agree with TRBD2. Germline CDR1 SGHVS, CDR2 FNYEAQ. After removal of 5 bases from V and 0 bases from J, the junction contained 4 bases not matched to a gene. This CDR3 is built from 15 residues. The chain's CDR3 is CASSPGTTSYNEQFF. In DNA, the CDR3 is TGTGCCAGCAGCCCCGGGACTACCTCCTACAATGAGCAGTTCTTC.

The chain recombines TRBV5-1 with TRBJ2-7, with 11 bases lining up with TRBD1. The CDR3 is 14 amino acids. The ends lost 6 bases at V and 5 bases at J; junction bases unmatched: 7. Germline V lookup: CDR1 SGHRS, CDR2 YFSETQ. The CDR3, as DNA: TGCGCCAGCACCTCCGGGACAGGGGGTAACGAGCAGTACTTC. The encoded protein is CASTSGTGGNEQYF.

The J gene is TRBJ2-7, the V gene TRBV7-9; 10 nucleotides agree with TRBD1. The CDR3 runs to 15 residues. Germline V gene lookup returns CDR1 SEHNR and CDR2 FQNEAQ (reference sequence). V shed 4 bases and J 5 bases; nucleotides not matched to a gene: 8. The DNA of the CDR3 is TGTGCCAGCAGCTCAGACAGGGGGCAGGAAGACGAGCAGTACTTC. This translates into CASSSDRGQEDEQYF.

The chain employs TRBV2 and TRBJ2-3; D perhaps matches TRBD1 (6 bases). V dropped 6 bases and J dropped 0 bases, with 16 bases sitting between them. In germline, CDR1 is SNHLY, CDR2 FYNNEI. This CDR3 has 16 residues. The DNA for the CDR3 is TGTGCCAGCAGGGATGACAGGCAAGCTAGCACAGATACGCAGTATTTT. It specifies CASRDDRQASTDTQYF.